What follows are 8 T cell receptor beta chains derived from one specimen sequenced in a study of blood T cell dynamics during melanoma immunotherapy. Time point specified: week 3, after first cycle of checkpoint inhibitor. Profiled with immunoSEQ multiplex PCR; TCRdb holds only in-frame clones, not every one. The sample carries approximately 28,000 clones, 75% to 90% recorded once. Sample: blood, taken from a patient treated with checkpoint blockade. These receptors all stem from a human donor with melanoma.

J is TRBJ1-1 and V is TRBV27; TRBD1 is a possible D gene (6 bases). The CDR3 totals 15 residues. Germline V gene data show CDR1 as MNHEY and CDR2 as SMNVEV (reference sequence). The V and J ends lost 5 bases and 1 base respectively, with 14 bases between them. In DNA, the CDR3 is TGTGCCAGCAGTCGAAGGGGGTTGCGGAACACTGAAGCTTTCTTT. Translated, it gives CASSRRGLRNTEAFF.

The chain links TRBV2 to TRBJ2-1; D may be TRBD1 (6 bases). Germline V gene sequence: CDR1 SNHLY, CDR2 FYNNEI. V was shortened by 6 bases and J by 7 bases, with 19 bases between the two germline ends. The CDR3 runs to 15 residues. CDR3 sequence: CASSESPQGWNEQFF. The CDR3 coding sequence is TGTGCCAGCAGCGAATCCCCTCAGGGGTGGAATGAGCAGTTCTTC.

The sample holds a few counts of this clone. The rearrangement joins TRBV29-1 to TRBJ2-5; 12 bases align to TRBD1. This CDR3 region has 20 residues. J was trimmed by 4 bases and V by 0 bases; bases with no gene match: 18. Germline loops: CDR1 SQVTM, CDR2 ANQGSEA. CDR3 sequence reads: CSVEDVVKGDRGLLGETQYF. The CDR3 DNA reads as TGCAGCGTTGAAGATGTGGTTAAGGGGGACAGGGGGCTTTTAGGAGAGACCCAGTACTTC.

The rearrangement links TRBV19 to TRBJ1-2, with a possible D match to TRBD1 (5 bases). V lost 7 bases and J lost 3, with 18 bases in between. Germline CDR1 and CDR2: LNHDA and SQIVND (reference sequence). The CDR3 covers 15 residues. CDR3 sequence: CASNNDQGGDYGYTF. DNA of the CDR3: TGTGCCAGTAACAACGATCAGGGTGGAGACTATGGCTACACCTTC.

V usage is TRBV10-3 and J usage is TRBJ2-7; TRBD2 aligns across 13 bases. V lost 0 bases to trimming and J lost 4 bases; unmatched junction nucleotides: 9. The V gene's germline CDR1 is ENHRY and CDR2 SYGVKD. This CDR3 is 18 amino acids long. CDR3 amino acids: CAISESGTSGKMVYEQYF. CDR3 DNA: TGTGCCATCAGTGAGTCCGGGACTAGCGGGAAGATGGTATACGAGCAGTACTTC.

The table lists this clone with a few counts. The CDR3 nucleotides read TGTGCCAGCAGGGTGACAGGAGATAGCAATCAGCCCCAGCATTTT. This sequence encodes CASRVTGDSNQPQHF. V is TRBV6-4 and J is TRBJ1-5; weak D call: TRBD1 (6 bases). The CDR3 runs to 15 residues. Deletions cut 6 bases from V and 0 bases from J, with 12 bases between. CDR1 MRHNA and CDR2 SNTAGT come from the germline V gene.

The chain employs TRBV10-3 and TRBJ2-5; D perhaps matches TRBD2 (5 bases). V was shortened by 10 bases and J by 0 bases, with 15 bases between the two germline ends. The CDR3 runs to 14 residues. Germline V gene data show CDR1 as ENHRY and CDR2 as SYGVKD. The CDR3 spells CATTPRGNQETQYF. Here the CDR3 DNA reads TGTGCCACTACACCCCGGGGTAACCAAGAGACCCAGTACTTC.

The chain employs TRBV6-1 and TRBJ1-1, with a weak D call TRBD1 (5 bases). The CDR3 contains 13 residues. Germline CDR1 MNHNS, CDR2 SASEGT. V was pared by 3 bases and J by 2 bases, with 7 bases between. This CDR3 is CASSEGVNTEAFF. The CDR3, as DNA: TGTGCCAGCAGTGAGGGGGTAAACACTGAAGCTTTCTTT.